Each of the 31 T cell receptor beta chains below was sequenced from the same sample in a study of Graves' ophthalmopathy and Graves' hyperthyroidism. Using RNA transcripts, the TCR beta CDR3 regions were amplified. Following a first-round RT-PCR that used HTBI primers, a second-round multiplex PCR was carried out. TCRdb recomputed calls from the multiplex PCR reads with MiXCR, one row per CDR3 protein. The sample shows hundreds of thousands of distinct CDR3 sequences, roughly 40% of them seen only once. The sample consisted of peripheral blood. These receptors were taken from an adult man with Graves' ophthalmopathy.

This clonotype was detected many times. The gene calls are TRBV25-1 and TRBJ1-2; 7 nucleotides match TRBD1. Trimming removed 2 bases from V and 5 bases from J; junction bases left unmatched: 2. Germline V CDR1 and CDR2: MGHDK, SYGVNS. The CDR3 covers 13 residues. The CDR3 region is CASSEGDRYGYTF. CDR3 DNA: TGTGCCAGCAGTGAAGGGGACAGATATGGCTACACCTTC.

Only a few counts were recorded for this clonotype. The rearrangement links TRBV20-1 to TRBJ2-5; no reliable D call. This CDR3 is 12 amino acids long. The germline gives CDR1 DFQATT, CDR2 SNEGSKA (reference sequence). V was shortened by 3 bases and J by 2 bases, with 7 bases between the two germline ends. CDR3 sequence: CSASFGQETQYF. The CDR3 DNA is TGCAGTGCTAGCTTTGGACAAGAGACCCAGTACTTC.

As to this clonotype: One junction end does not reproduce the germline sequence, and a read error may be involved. The chain's CDR3 is CASRRPGTGDNVLTF. The CDR3 DNA sequence: TGTGCCAGTAGGCGTCCCGGGACAGGGGACAACGTCCTGACTTTC. The chain employs TRBV19 and TRBJ2-6; TRBD1 matches 10 bases. The CDR3 contains 15 residues. Germline V gene data show CDR1 as LNHDA and CDR2 as SQIVND (reference sequence).

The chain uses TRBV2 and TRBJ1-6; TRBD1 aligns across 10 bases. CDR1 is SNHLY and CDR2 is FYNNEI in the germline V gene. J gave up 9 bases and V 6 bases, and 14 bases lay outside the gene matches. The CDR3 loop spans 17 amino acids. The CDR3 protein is CASSNSRDRGSGSPLHF. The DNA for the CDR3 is TGTGCCAGCAGCAACTCCCGGGACAGGGGTTCAGGTTCACCCCTCCACTTT.

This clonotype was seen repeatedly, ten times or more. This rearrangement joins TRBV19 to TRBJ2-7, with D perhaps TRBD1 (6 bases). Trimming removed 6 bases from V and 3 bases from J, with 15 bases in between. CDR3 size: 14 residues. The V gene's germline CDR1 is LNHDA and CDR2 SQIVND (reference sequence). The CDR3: CASRPTGPIYEQYF. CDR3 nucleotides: TGTGCCAGTAGGCCGACAGGCCCAATCTACGAGCAGTACTTC. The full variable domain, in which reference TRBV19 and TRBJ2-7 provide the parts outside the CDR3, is DGGITQSPKYLFRKEGQNVTLSCEQNLNHDAMYWYRQDPGQGLRLIYYSQIVNDFQKGDIAEGYSVSREKKESFPLTVTSAQKNPTAFYLCASRPTGPIYEQYFGPGTRLTVT.

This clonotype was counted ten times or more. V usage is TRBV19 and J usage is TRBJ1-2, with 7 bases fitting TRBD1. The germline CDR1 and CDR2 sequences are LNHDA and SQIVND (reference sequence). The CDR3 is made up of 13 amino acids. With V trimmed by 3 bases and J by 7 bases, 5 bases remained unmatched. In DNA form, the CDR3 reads TGTGCCAGTAGTATCGACAGGGTACTTGGCTACACCTTC. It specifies CASSIDRVLGYTF. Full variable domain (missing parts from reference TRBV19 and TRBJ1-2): DGGITQSPKYLFRKEGQNVTLSCEQNLNHDAMYWYRQDPGQGLRLIYYSQIVNDFQKGDIAEGYSVSREKKESFPLTVTSAQKNPTAFYLCASSIDRVLGYTFGSGTRLTVV.

DNA of the CDR3: TGTGCCAGCAGCTTCGTTGGGACTGCTAACTATGGCTACACCTTC. Translating it yields CASSFVGTANYGYTF. The J gene is TRBJ1-2, the V gene TRBV7-9; weak D call: TRBD1 (5 bases). Germline V CDR1 and CDR2: SEHNR, FQNEAQ (reference sequence). The CDR3 is 15 amino acids. Trimming cost V 3 bases and J 0 bases, with 11 bases left between them.

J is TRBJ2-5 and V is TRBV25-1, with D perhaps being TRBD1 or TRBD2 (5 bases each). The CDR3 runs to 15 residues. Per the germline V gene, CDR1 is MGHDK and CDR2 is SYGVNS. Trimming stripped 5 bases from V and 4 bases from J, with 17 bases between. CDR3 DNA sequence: TGTGCCAGCAGTTTATCTCGGGCAGGGAGAGAGACCCAGTACTTC. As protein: CASSLSRAGRETQYF.

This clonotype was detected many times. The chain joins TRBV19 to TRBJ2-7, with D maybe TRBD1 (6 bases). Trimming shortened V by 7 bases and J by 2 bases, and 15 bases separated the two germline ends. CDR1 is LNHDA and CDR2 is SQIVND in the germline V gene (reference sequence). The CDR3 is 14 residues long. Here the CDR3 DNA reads TGTGCCAGTACCCCGGGACACCTTGCCTACGAGCAGTACTTC. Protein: CASTPGHLAYEQYF. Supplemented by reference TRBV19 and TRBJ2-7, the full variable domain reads DGGITQSPKYLFRKEGQNVTLSCEQNLNHDAMYWYRQDPGQGLRLIYYSQIVNDFQKGDIAEGYSVSREKKESFPLTVTSAQKNPTAFYLCASTPGHLAYEQYFGPGTRLTVT.

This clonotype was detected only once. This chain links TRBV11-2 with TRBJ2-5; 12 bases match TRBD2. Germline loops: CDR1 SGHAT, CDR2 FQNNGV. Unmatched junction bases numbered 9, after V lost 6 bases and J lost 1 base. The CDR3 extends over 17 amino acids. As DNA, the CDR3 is TGTGCCAGCAGGGGCCCAACTAGCGGGGGGTCCCAAGAGACCCAGTACTTC. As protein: CASRGPTSGGSQETQYF.

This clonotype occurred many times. The CDR3: CASIRDRGFTEAFF. CDR3 nucleotide sequence: TGTGCCAGCATCAGGGACAGGGGGTTCACTGAAGCTTTCTTT. The chain employs TRBV12-3 or TRBV12-4 and TRBJ1-1, with 11 bases aligning to TRBD1. With 7 bases clipped from V and 4 bases from J, the junction kept 5 bases outside the gene matches. CDR3 length: 14 residues.

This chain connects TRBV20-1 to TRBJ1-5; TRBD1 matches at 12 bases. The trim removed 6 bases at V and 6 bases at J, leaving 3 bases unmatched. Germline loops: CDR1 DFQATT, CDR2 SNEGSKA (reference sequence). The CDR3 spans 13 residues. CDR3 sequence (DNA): TGCAGTGCGGGGACAGGGGGCCGTCAGCCCCAGCATTTT. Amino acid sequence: CSAGTGGRQPQHF.

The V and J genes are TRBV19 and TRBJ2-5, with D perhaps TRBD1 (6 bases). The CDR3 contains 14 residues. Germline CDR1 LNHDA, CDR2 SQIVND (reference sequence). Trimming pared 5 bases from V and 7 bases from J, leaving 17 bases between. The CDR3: CASSDQQGMATQYF. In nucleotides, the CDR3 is TGTGCCAGTAGTGATCAACAGGGAATGGCGACCCAGTACTTC.

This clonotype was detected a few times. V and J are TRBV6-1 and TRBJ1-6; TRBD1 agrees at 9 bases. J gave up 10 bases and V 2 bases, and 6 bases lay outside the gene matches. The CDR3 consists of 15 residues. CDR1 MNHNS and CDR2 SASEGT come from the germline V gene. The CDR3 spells CASSELGQGGSPLHF. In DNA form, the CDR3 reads TGTGCCAGCAGTGAACTGGGACAGGGCGGCTCACCCCTCCACTTT.

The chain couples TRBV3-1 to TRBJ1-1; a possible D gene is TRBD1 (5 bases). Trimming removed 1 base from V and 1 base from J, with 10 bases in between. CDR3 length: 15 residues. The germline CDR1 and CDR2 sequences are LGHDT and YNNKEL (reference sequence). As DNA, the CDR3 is TGTGCCAGCAGCCAAGGCCGGGGGGAGAACACTGAAGCTTTCTTT. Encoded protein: CASSQGRGENTEAFF.

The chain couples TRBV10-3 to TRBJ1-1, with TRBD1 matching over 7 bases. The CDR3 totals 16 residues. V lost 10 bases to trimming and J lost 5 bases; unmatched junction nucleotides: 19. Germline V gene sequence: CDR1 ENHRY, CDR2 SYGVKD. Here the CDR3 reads CASRGGGAKQGTEAFF. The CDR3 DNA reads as TGTGCCAGCAGGGGGGGGGGGGCGAAACAGGGGACTGAAGCTTTCTTT.

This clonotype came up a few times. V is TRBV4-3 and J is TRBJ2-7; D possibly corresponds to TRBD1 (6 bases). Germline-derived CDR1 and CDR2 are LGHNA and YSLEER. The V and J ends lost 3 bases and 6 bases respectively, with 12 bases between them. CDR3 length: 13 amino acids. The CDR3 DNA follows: TGCGCCAGCAGCCAGCCGGGACAAAGCGAGCAGTACTTC. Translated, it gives CASSQPGQSEQYF.

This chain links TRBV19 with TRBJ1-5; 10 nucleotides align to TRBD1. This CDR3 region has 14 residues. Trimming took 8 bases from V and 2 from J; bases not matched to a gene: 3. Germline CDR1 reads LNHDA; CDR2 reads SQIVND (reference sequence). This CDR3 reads CASAGTGGNQPQHF. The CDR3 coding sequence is TGTGCCAGTGCTGGGACAGGGGGCAATCAGCCCCAGCATTTT.

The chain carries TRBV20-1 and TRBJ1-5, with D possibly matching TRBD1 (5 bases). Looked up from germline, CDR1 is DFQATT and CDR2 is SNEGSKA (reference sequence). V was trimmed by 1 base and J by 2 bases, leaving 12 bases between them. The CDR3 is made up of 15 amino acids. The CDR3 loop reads CSARVSGAGNQPQHF. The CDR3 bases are TGCAGTGCTAGAGTTTCCGGGGCGGGCAATCAGCCCCAGCATTTT.

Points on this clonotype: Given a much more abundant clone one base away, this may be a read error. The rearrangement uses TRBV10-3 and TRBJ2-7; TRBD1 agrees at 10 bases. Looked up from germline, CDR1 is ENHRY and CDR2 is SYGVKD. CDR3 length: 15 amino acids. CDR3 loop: CAIRDGTGVSHEQYF. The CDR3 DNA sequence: TGTGCCATCAGAGACGGGACAGGGGTCTCCCACGAGCAGTACTTC.

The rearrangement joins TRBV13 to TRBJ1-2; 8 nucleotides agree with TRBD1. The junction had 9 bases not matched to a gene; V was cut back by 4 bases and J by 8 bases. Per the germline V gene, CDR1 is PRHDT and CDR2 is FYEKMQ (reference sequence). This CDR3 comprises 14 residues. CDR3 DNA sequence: TGTGCCAGCAGCTCTTGGACAGGGTTTGAGGGCTACACCTTC. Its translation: CASSSWTGFEGYTF.

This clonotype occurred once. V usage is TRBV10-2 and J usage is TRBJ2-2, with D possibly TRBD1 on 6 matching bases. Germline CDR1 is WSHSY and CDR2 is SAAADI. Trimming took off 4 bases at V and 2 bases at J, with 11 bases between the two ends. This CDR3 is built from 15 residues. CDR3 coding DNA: TGCGCCAGCAGTGTACGGGACACTAACACCGGGGAGCTGTTTTTT. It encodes CASSVRDTNTGELFF.

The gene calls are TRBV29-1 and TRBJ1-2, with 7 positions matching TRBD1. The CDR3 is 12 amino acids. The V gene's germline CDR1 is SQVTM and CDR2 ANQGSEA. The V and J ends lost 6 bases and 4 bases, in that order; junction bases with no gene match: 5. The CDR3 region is CSVDRTGYGYTF. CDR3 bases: TGCAGCGTAGACCGGACAGGCTATGGCTACACCTTC.

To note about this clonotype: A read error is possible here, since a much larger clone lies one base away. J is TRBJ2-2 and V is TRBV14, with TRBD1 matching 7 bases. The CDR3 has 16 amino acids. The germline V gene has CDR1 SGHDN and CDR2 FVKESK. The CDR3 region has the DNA TGTGCCAGCAGCGCTGACAGGGTCTCGAACATCGGGGAGCTGTTTTTT. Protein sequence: CASSADRVSNIGELFF.

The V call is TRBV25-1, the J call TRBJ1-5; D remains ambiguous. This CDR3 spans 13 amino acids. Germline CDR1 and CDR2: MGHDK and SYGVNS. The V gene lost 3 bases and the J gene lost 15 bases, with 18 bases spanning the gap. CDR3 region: CASSDYNEQAGHF. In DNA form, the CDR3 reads TGTGCCAGCAGTGATTACAATGAGCAGGCAGGGCATTTT.

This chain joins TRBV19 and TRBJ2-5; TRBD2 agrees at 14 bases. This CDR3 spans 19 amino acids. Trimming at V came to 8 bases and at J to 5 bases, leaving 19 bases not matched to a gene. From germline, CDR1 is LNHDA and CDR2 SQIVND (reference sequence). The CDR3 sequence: CASRRTGKTSGRAGETQYF. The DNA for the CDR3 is TGTGCCAGTCGACGGACAGGGAAGACTAGCGGGAGGGCCGGGGAGACCCAGTACTTC.

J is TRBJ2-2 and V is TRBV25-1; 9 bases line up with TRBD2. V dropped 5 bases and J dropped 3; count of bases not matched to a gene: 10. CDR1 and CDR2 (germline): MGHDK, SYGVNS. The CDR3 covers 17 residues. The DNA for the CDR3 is TGTGCCAGCAGTTACTTGGCGGGAGGGCCTTACACCGGGGAGCTGTTTTTT. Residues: CASSYLAGGPYTGELFF. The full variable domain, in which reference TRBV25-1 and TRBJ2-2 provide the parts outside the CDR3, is EADIYQTPRYLVIGTGKKITLECSQTMGHDKMYWYQQDPGMELHLIHYSYGVNSTEKGDLSSESTVSRIRTEHFPLTLESARPSHTSQYLCASSYLAGGPYTGELFFGEGSRLTVL.

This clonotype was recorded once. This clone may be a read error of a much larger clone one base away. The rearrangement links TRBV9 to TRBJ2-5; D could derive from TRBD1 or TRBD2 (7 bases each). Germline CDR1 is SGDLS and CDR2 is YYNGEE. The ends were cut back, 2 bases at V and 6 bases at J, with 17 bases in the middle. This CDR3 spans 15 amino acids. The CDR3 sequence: CASSVEGGGAKTQYF. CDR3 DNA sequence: TGTGCCAGCAGCGTCGAGGGAGGGGGCGCAAAGACCCAGTACTTC.

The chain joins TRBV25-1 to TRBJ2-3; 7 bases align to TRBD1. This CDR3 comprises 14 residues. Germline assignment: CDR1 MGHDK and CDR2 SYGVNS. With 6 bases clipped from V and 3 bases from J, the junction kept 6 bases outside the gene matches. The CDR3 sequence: CASSRYRGTDTQYF. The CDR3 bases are TGTGCCAGCAGCCGCTACAGGGGTACAGATACGCAGTATTTT.

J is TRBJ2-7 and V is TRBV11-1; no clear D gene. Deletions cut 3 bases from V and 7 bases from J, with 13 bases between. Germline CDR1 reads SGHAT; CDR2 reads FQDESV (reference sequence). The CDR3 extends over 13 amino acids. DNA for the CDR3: TGTGCCAGCAGCTTCCGGTCCACTGGGGAGCAGTACTTC. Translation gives CASSFRSTGEQYF.

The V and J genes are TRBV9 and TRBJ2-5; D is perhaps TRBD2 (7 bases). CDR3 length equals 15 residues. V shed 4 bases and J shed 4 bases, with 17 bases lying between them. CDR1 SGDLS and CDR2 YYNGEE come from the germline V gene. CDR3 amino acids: CASSTRSGGRETQYF. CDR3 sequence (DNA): TGTGCCAGCAGCACCCGGTCGGGGGGCAGAGAGACCCAGTACTTC.